These 8 T cell receptor beta chains originate from one sample sequenced in a study of blood T cell repertoires in COVID-19 (dated by TCRdb to the early 2020s). Library preparation was by the immunoSEQ multiplex PCR assay. What TCRdb holds here is the immuneACCESS table cut down to in-frame rearrangements. Part of the clones is not present; checked against another copy, under half of the missing clones reflect an unresolved V gene, and the others are unexplained. The sample records 100,000 to 150,000 clones, about 93% of which are singletons. Of the sample, around 1.9% is held by the ten largest clones. Sequencing input: peripheral blood. The receptor set was obtained from a man between 45 and 60 years old with COVID-19, enrolled during active disease.

V and J are TRBV10-3 and TRBJ2-7; tentative D call: TRBD2 (5 bases). This CDR3 contains 14 residues. Germline loops: CDR1 ENHRY, CDR2 SYGVKD. V was trimmed by 2 bases and J by 9 bases, leaving 17 bases between them. CDR3 bases: TGTGCCATCAGTGAGGGGCAGGCATTACGGGGGCAGTACTTC. This sequence encodes CAISEGQALRGQYF.

This rearrangement joins TRBV5-6 to TRBJ2-2; TRBD1 aligns across 8 bases. This CDR3 comprises 15 residues. V trimming: 4 bases; J trimming: 8 bases; junction bases outside the gene matches: 10. The V gene's germline CDR1 is SGHDT and CDR2 YYEEEE. In nucleotides, the CDR3 is TGTGCCAGCAGCCTAGTATGGGACAGGCCGGGGGAGCTGTTTTTT. Translation gives CASSLVWDRPGELFF.

The chain recombines TRBV6-5 with TRBJ1-2; a weak D match, TRBD1 (5 bases). V was trimmed by 6 bases and J by 4 bases, leaving 12 bases between them. The CDR3 sequence is 13 residues long. CDR1 and CDR2 from the germline V gene are MNHEY and SVGAGI. The CDR3 DNA follows: TGTGCCAGCAGCCGGGACTCCTCCTATGGCTACACCTTC. Protein product: CASSRDSSYGYTF.

The J gene is TRBJ1-1, the V gene TRBV6-1; 11 bases line up with TRBD1. Germline values: CDR1 MNHNS, CDR2 SASEGT. This CDR3 contains 18 residues. V lost 4 bases to trimming and J lost 2 bases; unmatched junction nucleotides: 12. In DNA form, the CDR3 reads TGTGCCAGCAGTGGAAGGGACAGGGGGTTATTTTTAAACACTGAAGCTTTCTTT. Amino acid sequence: CASSGRDRGLFLNTEAFF.

V is TRBV6-5 and J is TRBJ2-7; D is possibly TRBD1 (8 bases). Trimming shortened V by 0 bases and J by 4 bases, and 13 bases separated the two germline ends. CDR3 size: 15 residues. CDR1 and CDR2 (germline): MNHEY, SVGAGI. CDR3 coding DNA: TGTGCCAGCAGTTACTCGACAGGGGAGGGGTACGAGCAGTACGTC. Residues: CASSYSTGEGYEQYV.

The rearrangement links TRBV6-2 or TRBV6-3 to TRBJ2-3, with 8 bases matching TRBD2. The length of the CDR3 is 19 residues. The V and J ends lost 4 bases and 2 bases, in that order; junction bases with no gene match: 17. CDR1 and CDR2 from the germline V gene are MNHEY and SVGEGT. DNA of the CDR3: TGTGCCAGCAGTTTCACCCCTCTGGGTAGCGGGAAAGTCACAGATACGCAGTATTTT. Protein: CASSFTPLGSGKVTDTQYF.

The chain recombines TRBV4-3 with TRBJ2-7; D perhaps matches TRBD1 (6 bases). The length of the CDR3 is 16 residues. CDR1 and CDR2 (germline): LGHNA, YSLEER. The ends were cut back, 0 bases at V and 1 base at J, with 13 bases in the middle. As DNA, the CDR3 is TGCGCCAGCAGCCAAGACCAGACAGGAGGTTCCTACGAGCAGTACTTC. Its translation is CASSQDQTGGSYEQYF.

V is TRBV7-8 and J is TRBJ2-2, with 8 bases lining up with TRBD1. The CDR3 is made up of 14 amino acids. With V trimmed by 7 bases and J by 7 bases, 8 bases remained unmatched. Germline CDR1 SGHVS, CDR2 FQNEAQ. CDR3 nucleotides: TGTGCCAGCAACACCCAGGGGGCCCGCGGGGAGCTGTTTTTT. Its translation: CASNTQGARGELFF. Full variable domain (remainder filled in from reference TRBV7-8 and TRBJ2-2): GAGVSQSPRYKVAKRGQDVALRCDPISGHVSLFWYQQALGQGPEFLTYFQNEAQLDKSGLPSDRFFAERPEGSVSTLKIQRTQQEDSAVYLCASNTQGARGELFFGEGSRLTVL.